This TCR beta chain was obtained from a study of T cell clonotyping in hematopoietic cell transplantation. Time point given: recipient sample about 28 days before transplant, after cytoreduction. Assay: immunoSEQ multiplex PCR; the TCRdb copy retains only in-frame clones and omits some. The repertoire has some 49,000 clones, around 86% of them found once; the top ten carry 5.5% to 7%. Germline-derived CDR1 and CDR2 are ENHRY and SYGVKD. This CDR3 is 16 amino acids long. Trimming took 0 bases from V and 0 from J, leaving 9 bases between them. This specimen consisted of peripheral blood mononuclear cells, obtained before stem cell transplant. The V call is TRBV10-3, the J call TRBJ1-5, with D unclear. The source of this sequence is a man in his sixties with biphenotypic leukemia. Some clones in this sample may be carry-over from other donors' samples. The CDR3 DNA is TGTGCCATCAGTGAGTCGGGCGATTATAGCAATCAGCCCCAGCATTTT. Translation: CAISESGDYSNQPQHF.